The entry that follows covers one T cell receptor beta chain sequence. The CDR3 length is 13 residues. Germline CDR1 and CDR2: SGHNT and YYREEE (reference sequence). The V gene lost 4 bases and the J gene lost 14 bases, with 16 bases spanning the gap. The data originate from a study of regulatory T cells in long-lasting Graves disease. The time point here: newly diagnosed GD, antithyroid drugs for less than 3 months. TCR sequences were obtained from RNA taken from PBMCs. Building of the TCR beta libraries involved iRepertoire HTBI primers and Arm-PCR of CDR3 regions. One entry per CDR3 protein, called by TCRdb with MiXCR from the multiplex PCR reads. Of 400,000 to 500,000 distinct CDR3 sequences in the sample, 16% are singletons; the top ten hold about 25%. The same sample was also studied in work on T cells in Graves' hyperthyroidism and ophthalmopathy. This second study notes: In the blood, most expanded thyroid clonotypes above 0.001 appeared as well.

V is TRBV5-4 and J is TRBJ1-6; possibly TRBD1 for D (5 bases). The sequences come from peripheral blood mononuclear cells (PBMCs), collected at new diagnosis, from a patient treated with antithyroid drugs. The receptor was derived from a woman in her late teens or twenties with Graves disease. In DNA form, the CDR3 reads TGTGCCAGCAGCACTGGGGCCTTGAGCACCCTCCACTTT. Its translation: CASSTGALSTLHF.